The 31 T cell receptor beta chains given below trace back to one sample, sequenced in a study of regulatory T cells in long-lasting Graves disease. Assembly of TCR beta libraries relied on iRepertoire HTBI primers together with Arm-PCR of CDR3 regions. MiXCR, run by TCRdb on the multiplex PCR reads, gives a single entry per CDR3 protein. The top ten hold over 15% of the sample, which has some 330,000 distinct CDR3 sequences, roughly 12% seen once. Time point here: newly diagnosed GD, antithyroid drugs for less than 3 months. PBMC RNA served as the TCR library source. This sample also appeared in a second study, on T cells in Graves' hyperthyroidism and ophthalmopathy.

The sequences come from peripheral blood mononuclear cells (PBMCs), collected at new diagnosis, from a patient treated with antithyroid drugs. These TCRs come from a woman between 18 and 29 years old with Graves disease.

The rearrangement links TRBV12-3 or TRBV12-4 to TRBJ2-1; 7 positions agree with TRBD2. The CDR3 extends over 13 amino acids. V lost 6 bases and J lost 3; bases outside the gene matches: 2. The CDR3 DNA reads as TGTGCCAGCAGGGGGGGGGGCTACAATGAGCAGTTCTTC. It codes for CASRGGGYNEQFF.

This clonotype has ten or more counts. At one end the junction does not follow the germline gene, possibly because of a read error. The V and J genes are TRBV2 and TRBJ1-2, with 7 positions matching TRBD1. Germline CDR1 is SNHLY and CDR2 is FYNNEI. The length of the CDR3 is 13 residues. This CDR3 reads CASREDREGGYTF. DNA for the CDR3: TGTGCCAGCAGAGAAGACAGGGAGGGAGGCTACACCTTC.

This clonotype was counted at least ten times. V and J are TRBV7-9 and TRBJ2-5; TRBD2 matches 10 bases. Trimming cost V 5 bases and J 5 bases; bases outside gene matches: 11. Germline assignment: CDR1 SEHNR and CDR2 FQNEAQ (reference sequence). The CDR3 length is 16 residues. This chain's CDR3 is CASSTGAGGDLETQYF. CDR3 DNA sequence: TGTGCCAGCAGCACGGGAGCGGGAGGGGATCTGGAGACCCAGTACTTC.

This clonotype was recorded many times. V and J are TRBV10-3 and TRBJ1-6; TRBD1 is a possible D gene (5 bases). Trimming left V 8 bases short and J 6 bases short, with 8 bases between. Germline V lookup: CDR1 ENHRY, CDR2 SYGVKD. This CDR3 comprises 12 residues. The CDR3 DNA sequence: TGTGCCATCGGGGCATTTAATTCACCCCTCCACTTT. Protein product: CAIGAFNSPLHF.

V is TRBV30 and J is TRBJ1-3; perhaps TRBD1 as D (5 bases). The CDR3 is 15 amino acids. V lost 0 bases to trimming and J lost 3 bases, with 12 bases between them. From germline, CDR1 is GTSNPN and CDR2 SVGIG (reference sequence). The CDR3 region is CAWSVAGVFGNTIYF. CDR3 nucleotides: TGTGCCTGGAGTGTAGCGGGGGTTTTTGGAAACACCATATATTTT. Full variable domain (remainder filled in from reference TRBV30 and TRBJ1-3): SQTIHQWPATLVQPVGSPLSLECTVEGTSNPNLYWYRQAAGRGLQLLFYSVGIGQISSEVPQNLSASRPQDRQFILSSKKLLLSDSGFYLCAWSVAGVFGNTIYFGEGSWLTVV.

The table lists this clonotype with many counts. This rearrangement joins TRBV20-1 to TRBJ2-1; the D is unclear. The V and J ends lost 4 bases and 11 bases respectively, with 9 bases between them. The length of the CDR3 is 10 residues. In germline, CDR1 is DFQATT, CDR2 SNEGSKA (reference sequence). CDR3 DNA sequence: TGCAGTGCTAACATTGACCAGCAGTTCTTC. Its protein is CSANIDQQFF.

This clonotype was seen more than once but under ten times. This chain uses TRBV9 with TRBJ2-7; maybe TRBD1 (7 bases). The V gene lost 3 bases and the J gene lost 6 bases, with 16 bases spanning the gap. Per the germline V gene, CDR1 is SGDLS and CDR2 is YYNGEE. The CDR3 has 14 residues. The CDR3 nucleotides read TGTGCCAGCAGCGCTGGCAGGGGGGCAGGCGAGCAGTACTTC. Protein sequence: CASSAGRGAGEQYF.

The gene calls are TRBV3-1 and TRBJ1-1; D not resolved. Germline CDR1 LGHDT, CDR2 YNNKEL (reference sequence). Trimming left V 5 bases short and J 0 bases short, with 19 bases between. CDR3 size: 17 residues. The chain's CDR3 is CASSWSITTTMNTEAFF. The CDR3 DNA reads TGTGCCAGCAGCTGGAGCATAACAACTACAATGAACACTGAAGCTTTCTTT.

This chain links TRBV4-3 with TRBJ2-6; tentatively, D is TRBD1 or TRBD2 (6 bases each). This CDR3 spans 20 amino acids. Trimming left V 1 base short and J 0 bases short, with 19 bases between. Germline-derived CDR1 and CDR2 are LGHNA and YSLEER. CDR3 nucleotide sequence: TGCGCCAGCAGCCAAGGAGGGGGGCGCGGCGGGATCTCTGGGGCCAACGTCCTGACTTTC. It codes for CASSQGGGRGGISGANVLTF.

This clonotype was counted at least ten times. The rearrangement joins TRBV6-1 to TRBJ1-5; 7 bases map to TRBD1. Per the germline V gene, CDR1 is MNHNS and CDR2 is SASEGT. The length of the CDR3 is 15 residues. The V segment lost 6 bases and the J segment 1 base; nucleotides outside the gene matches: 6. This CDR3 is CASRNRDRSNQPQHF. The CDR3 DNA sequence: TGTGCCAGCAGAAACCGGGACAGAAGCAATCAGCCCCAGCATTTT.

A few counts support this clonotype. This chain connects TRBV20-1 to TRBJ2-2, with D perhaps assigned TRBD1 or TRBD2 (5 bases each). This CDR3 has 12 residues. The ends were cut back, 5 bases at V and 6 bases at J, with 10 bases in the middle. Germline lookup yields CDR1 DFQATT and CDR2 SNEGSKA (reference sequence). The CDR3 bases are TGCAGTGCTGGCCGGGGCCCCGGGGAGCTGTTTTTT. It specifies CSAGRGPGELFF.

This chain connects TRBV6-1 to TRBJ1-5, with D maybe TRBD1 (6 bases). The germline gives CDR1 MNHNS, CDR2 SASEGT. The CDR3 is 15 residues long. Trimming removed 5 bases from V and 1 base from J, with 12 bases in between. The CDR3 region has the DNA TGTGCCAGCAGTCCCCGGGGGGCGAGCAATCAGCCCCAGCATTTT. It codes for CASSPRGASNQPQHF.

J is TRBJ2-2 and V is TRBV7-3; D is uncertain. In germline, CDR1 is SGHTA, CDR2 FQGTGA. This CDR3 comprises 14 residues. V lost 2 bases, J lost 2 bases, and 6 bases lay in between. The CDR3 nucleotides are TGTGCCAGCAGCTTACACAGTAACACCGGGGAGCTGTTTTTT. Protein: CASSLHSNTGELFF.

The rearrangement links TRBV7-2 to TRBJ2-1; possibly TRBD1 for D (6 bases). The V end was cut by 4 bases, the J end by 2 bases, with 18 bases between. Per germline, CDR1 SGHTA and CDR2 FQGNSA. This CDR3 is built from 17 residues. CDR3: CASSSRRAGDAYNEQFF. CDR3 in DNA: TGTGCCAGCAGCTCCCGCCGGGCAGGGGACGCCTACAATGAGCAGTTCTTC.

This clonotype was detected many times. The chain links TRBV6-2 or TRBV6-3 to TRBJ1-5; a possible D gene is TRBD1 (5 bases). CDR1 and CDR2 (germline): MNHEY, SVGEGT. The CDR3 is made up of 17 amino acids. Trimming stripped 4 bases from V and 5 bases from J, with 21 bases between. CDR3 region: CASSSDLRVRNYQPQHF. Written as DNA, the CDR3 is TGTGCCAGCAGTTCCGATCTCAGGGTGAGGAATTATCAGCCCCAGCATTTT.

This clonotype was observed a few times. Here the CDR3 reads CASSYGAPEAFF. In DNA form, the CDR3 reads TGTGCCAGTAGTTATGGGGCCCCTGAAGCTTTCTTT. The rearrangement links TRBV19 to TRBJ1-1, with D tentatively TRBD1 (5 bases). Trimming shortened V by 5 bases and J by 6 bases, and 10 bases separated the two germline ends. The CDR3 is 12 residues long. The germline CDR1 and CDR2 sequences are LNHDA and SQIVND (reference sequence). Combining the CDR3 with reference TRBV19 and TRBJ1-1 gives the whole variable domain DGGITQSPKYLFRKEGQNVTLSCEQNLNHDAMYWYRQDPGQGLRLIYYSQIVNDFQKGDIAEGYSVSREKKESFPLTVTSAQKNPTAFYLCASSYGAPEAFFGQGTRLTVV.

This clonotype came up many times. This rearrangement joins TRBV12-3 or TRBV12-4 to TRBJ2-5; D is unclear. The CDR3 consists of 13 residues. Trimming removed 7 bases at V and 7 bases at J, with 16 bases between. CDR3: CASTVDLKGTQYF. The CDR3 DNA reads as TGTGCCAGCACCGTCGACCTAAAAGGGACCCAGTACTTC.

This clonotype appeared many times. The rearrangement links TRBV7-2 to TRBJ2-5; a possible D gene is TRBD1 (6 bases). CDR3 size: 15 residues. Deletions cut 4 bases from V and 2 bases from J, with 14 bases between. Germline V CDR1 and CDR2: SGHTA, FQGNSA. The CDR3 here is CASSSFSGTQETQYF. The CDR3 DNA reads as TGTGCCAGCAGCTCATTTTCCGGGACACAAGAGACCCAGTACTTC.

This clonotype has a count of ten or more. The V gene is TRBV7-9, the J gene TRBJ1-2; perhaps TRBD1 as D (5 bases). The germline V and J ends were trimmed by 6 bases and 5 bases, with 19 bases remaining between them. The CDR3 runs 15 residues. The germline gives CDR1 SEHNR, CDR2 FQNEAQ (reference sequence). CDR3 sequence reads: CASRPMGTERYGYTF. For the CDR3, the DNA is TGTGCCAGCAGACCAATGGGGACTGAGCGTTATGGCTACACCTTC. Full variable domain (outside the CDR3, taken from reference TRBV7-9 and TRBJ1-2): DTGVSQNPRHKITKRGQNVTFRCDPISEHNRLYWYRQTLGQGPEFLTYFQNEAQLEKSRLLSDRFSAERPKGSFSTLEIQRTEQGDSAMYLCASRPMGTERYGYTFGSGTRLTVV.

Many counts were recorded for this clonotype. The V call is TRBV20-1, the J call TRBJ2-7, with no clear D. The CDR3 runs to 12 residues. Germline lookup yields CDR1 DFQATT and CDR2 SNEGSKA (reference sequence). V lost 6 bases and J 1 base, leaving 10 bases between the germline ends. The CDR3 nucleotides are TGCAGTGCCGCCCCCGGATCCTACGAGCAGTACTTC. Protein sequence: CSAAPGSYEQYF.

There are a few counts of this clonotype. The chain couples TRBV20-1 to TRBJ2-3, with D possibly matching TRBD2 (6 bases). Germline V gene data show CDR1 as DFQATT and CDR2 as SNEGSKA (reference sequence). The CDR3 has 14 residues. Trimming took 2 bases from V and 2 from J, leaving 11 bases between them. The CDR3 DNA is TGCAGTGCTAGACCCGCGGGGCACACAGATACGCAGTATTTT. Translating gives CSARPAGHTDTQYF.

This clonotype occurred a few times. V gene TRBV6-2 or TRBV6-3 combines with J gene TRBJ2-2, with TRBD2 matching 8 bases. Germline CDR1 MNHEY, CDR2 SVGEGT. The CDR3 runs to 14 residues. Written as DNA, the CDR3 is TGTATCAGCACGTGGACGGGAGGGACCGGGGAGCTGTTTTTT. It is translated as CISTWTGGTGELFF.

The CDR3: CASSWSSTNEKLFF. CDR3 DNA sequence: TGTGCCAGCAGCTGGAGTTCAACTAATGAAAAACTGTTTTTT. The chain couples TRBV7-9 to TRBJ1-4; no clear D gene. Between the trimmed V and J ends, which lost 4 bases and 0 bases, there was a span of 6 bases. Germline V CDR1 and CDR2: SEHNR, FQNEAQ (reference sequence). The CDR3 sequence is 14 residues long.

This clonotype appeared a few times. Compared with germline, one end of the junction differs, possibly owing to a read error. The J gene is TRBJ1-5, the V gene TRBV7-2, with 7 bases fitting TRBD1. The CDR3 is 14 residues long. The germline gives CDR1 SGHTA, CDR2 FQGNSA. The CDR3 DNA reads as TGTGCCAGCAGCTTATCAGGGGGTGATCAGCCCCAGCACTTT. This gives the protein CASSLSGGDQPQHF.

This clonotype was recorded at least ten times. The chain is built from TRBV28 and TRBJ1-1; 7 bases line up with TRBD1. The CDR3 contains 22 residues. The V gene end was trimmed by 5 bases and the J gene end by 0 bases; junction bases not matched to a gene: 27. Germline loops: CDR1 MDHEN, CDR2 SYDVKM. CDR3 amino acids: CASSPWGAHGRGRGGMNTEAFF. In nucleotides, the CDR3 is TGTGCCAGCAGTCCATGGGGCGCCCACGGAAGGGGGCGCGGGGGGATGAACACTGAAGCTTTCTTT.

This clonotype was seen a handful of times. The chain recombines TRBV7-2 with TRBJ2-1, with 15 bases lining up with TRBD2. Unmatched junction bases numbered 6, after V lost 5 bases and J lost 4 bases. The CDR3 loop spans 17 amino acids. Per germline, CDR1 SGHTA and CDR2 FQGNSA. This chain's CDR3 is CASSVGTSGGQYNEQFF. CDR3 bases: TGTGCCAGCAGCGTCGGGACTAGCGGGGGGCAATACAATGAGCAGTTCTTC.

This clonotype has only a few counts. This may arise from a read error, as a much more abundant clone is one base away. Because it lacks the conserved phenylalanine or tryptophan at the end, this CDR3 is likely a read error. This chain uses TRBV6-2 or TRBV6-3 with TRBJ1-1; possible D gene TRBD1, 6 bases. The CDR3 loop spans 15 amino acids. The V gene's germline CDR1 is MNHEY and CDR2 SVGEGT. The CDR3 protein is CAISSPGGASTEAFS. The DNA for the CDR3 is TGTGCCATCAGTTCCCCCGGGGGGGCCAGCACTGAAGCTTTCTCT.

Regarding this clonotype: This may be a read error: a much more frequent sequence differs by one nucleotide. The CDR3 ends on some other residue instead of the conserved phenylalanine or tryptophan, so this is likely a read error. V and J are TRBV18 and TRBJ1-2; D is unresolved. The V gene's germline CDR1 is KGHSH and CDR2 LQKENI. The CDR3 has 13 residues. The ends were cut back, 0 bases at V and 4 bases at J, with 6 bases in the middle. CDR3 loop: CASSPPRSYGYTS. As DNA, the CDR3 is TGTGCCAGCTCACCACCACGTAGCTATGGCTACACCTCC.

This clonotype was recorded at least ten times. CDR3 DNA sequence: TGTGCCAGCAGCCCTACCCGATACAGCTCCTACAATGAGCAGTTCTTC. Encoded protein: CASSPTRYSSYNEQFF. This chain connects TRBV12-3 or TRBV12-4 to TRBJ2-1; D is undetermined. With 6 bases removed from V and 0 bases from J, the gap between germline ends came to 15 bases. This CDR3 spans 16 amino acids.

This clonotype has a handful of counts. V usage is TRBV11-3 and J usage is TRBJ2-7; possibly TRBD1 for D (6 bases). There are 18 residues in the CDR3. V dropped 5 bases and J dropped 3 bases, with 26 bases sitting between them. Germline CDR1 and CDR2: SGHNT and YENEEA. CDR3 DNA sequence: TGTGCCAGCAGCCACGTACGATCCTACAGGGTTCTGTACTACGAGCAGTACGTC. It specifies CASSHVRSYRVLYYEQYV.

This clonotype was detected many times. The rearrangement links TRBV4-2 to TRBJ2-1; D may match TRBD1 or TRBD2 (6 bases each). The germline V gene encodes CDR1 LGHNA and CDR2 YNFKEQ. CDR3 length: 14 amino acids. V was shortened by 6 bases and J by 5 bases, with 14 bases between the two germline ends. In DNA form, the CDR3 reads TGTGCCAGCAGTGGAACAGGGAGGAACAATGAGCAGTTCTTC. Translated: CASSGTGRNNEQFF.